The 20 T cell receptor beta chains listed next were all sequenced from one sample in a study of beta chain features in type 1 diabetes. Study results and limitations: TCRB CDR3s from Type 1 diabetes patients were moderately but significantly shorter in all four CD4+ subsets.

All of the isolated RNA was reverse transcribed, so expressed TCRB transcripts were sequenced. Some clones are missing from TCRdb's copy, which holds only in-frame ones; the method was immunoSEQ multiplex PCR. The table lists around 14,000 clones, roughly 76% of them singletons. These receptors' targets are unknown. Sequences were obtained from stem cell memory CD4+ T cells from blood. These TCRs come from a woman under 30 with type 1 diabetes.

This clone was found a few times. The chain couples TRBV7-2 to TRBJ2-7, with TRBD2 matching 7 bases. Germline V gene sequence: CDR1 SGHTA, CDR2 FQGNSA. This CDR3 has 15 amino acids. V shed 2 bases and J 0 bases; nucleotides not matched to a gene: 4. CDR3 DNA: TGTGCCAGCAGCTTACTTGGCGGGAGCTCCTACGAGCAGTACTTC. It encodes CASSLLGGSSYEQYF.

V usage is TRBV7-9 and J usage is TRBJ2-6; the D is unclear. This CDR3 is 16 amino acids long. Deletions cut 9 bases from V and 3 bases from J, with 18 bases between. Germline V gene lookup returns CDR1 SEHNR and CDR2 FQNEAQ (reference sequence). The CDR3 loop is CASTVAWIFGANVLTF. The CDR3 DNA sequence: TGTGCCAGTACGGTAGCTTGGATCTTTGGGGCCAACGTCCTGACTTTC.

Note on this clone: The junction departs from the called germline gene at one end, perhaps through a read error. The chain carries TRBV14 and TRBJ2-3; the D gene is possibly TRBD2 (6 bases). The CDR3 has 14 amino acids. Germline loops: CDR1 SGHDN, CDR2 FVKESK. CDR3 protein: CASSDWRGPGRIVF. The CDR3 nucleotides read TGTGCCAGCAGCGATTGGAGGGGACCGGGACGGATCGTTTTT. Using reference TRBV14 and TRBJ2-3 for the parts outside the CDR3, the full variable domain is EAGVTQFPSHSVIEKGQTVTLRCDPISGHDNLYWYRRVMGKEIKFLLHFVKESKQDESGMPNNRFLAERTGGTYSTLKVQPAELEDSGVYFCASSDWRGPGRIVFGPGTRLTVL.

Here the CDR3 DNA reads TGCGCCAGCACCACCACTGGGACAGGGCCCTACGAGCAGTACTTC. Protein: CASTTTGTGPYEQYF. V is TRBV5-1 and J is TRBJ2-7; 9 bases line up with TRBD1. CDR1 SGHRS and CDR2 YFSETQ come from the germline V gene. V shed 6 bases, J shed 2 bases, and the junction held 9 bases outside the gene matches. CDR3 size: 15 residues.

The chain employs TRBV29-1 and TRBJ2-5, with 8 bases that match TRBD2. The CDR3 is made up of 13 amino acids. V was pared by 4 bases and J by 5 bases, with 6 bases of the junction left unmatched. Germline values: CDR1 SQVTM, CDR2 ANQGSEA. CDR3 DNA: TGCAGCGTTGTTTTCCGGGGGGGGGAGACCCAGTACTTC. Translation gives CSVVFRGGETQYF.

This clone turned up a few times. The chain has TRBV6-6 and TRBJ2-2; D is ambiguous. This CDR3 comprises 12 residues. The V gene's germline CDR1 is MNHNY and CDR2 SVGAGI (reference sequence). V was cut by 5 bases and J by 11 bases, with 12 bases left in between. This CDR3 is CASSLALVELFF. The DNA of the CDR3 is TGTGCCAGCAGTCTGGCCCTCGTCGAGCTGTTTTTT.

The gene calls are TRBV29-1 and TRBJ1-2; D is uncertain. This CDR3 is 12 amino acids long. Germline V gene data show CDR1 as SQVTM and CDR2 as ANQGSEA. The V end lost 6 bases, the J end lost 1 base, and 9 bases lay between the germline ends. This chain's CDR3 is CSVRSSNYGYTF. The CDR3 region has the DNA TGCAGCGTCCGGAGCAGTAACTATGGCTACACCTTC. Full variable domain (missing parts from reference TRBV29-1 and TRBJ1-2): SAVISQKPSRDICQRGTSLTIQCQVDSQVTMMFWYRQQPGQSLTLIATANQGSEATYESGFVIDKFPISRPNLTFSTLTVSNMSPEDSSIYLCSVRSSNYGYTFGSGTRLTVV.

The chain uses TRBV25-1 and TRBJ2-1; D gene uncertain. V lost 4 bases to trimming and J lost 2 bases, with 9 bases between them. The CDR3 runs to 14 residues. Germline V gene lookup returns CDR1 MGHDK and CDR2 SYGVNS. Written as DNA, the CDR3 is TGTGCCAGCAGTGGCCGCGGCACCTACAATGAGCAGTTCTTC. It codes for CASSGRGTYNEQFF. Drawing the rest from reference TRBV25-1 and TRBJ2-1, the complete variable domain is EADIYQTPRYLVIGTGKKITLECSQTMGHDKMYWYQQDPGMELHLIHYSYGVNSTEKGDLSSESTVSRIRTEHFPLTLESARPSHTSQYLCASSGRGTYNEQFFGPGTRLTVL.

V and J are TRBV5-1 and TRBJ1-6; 7 nucleotides line up with TRBD1. Unmatched junction bases numbered 14, after V lost 0 bases and J lost 11 bases. Germline lookup yields CDR1 SGHRS and CDR2 YFSETQ. CDR3 length: 17 residues. Here the CDR3 reads CASSLEARRGRGPPLHF. In nucleotides, the CDR3 is TGCGCCAGCAGCTTGGAGGCTCGTCGGGGAAGGGGGCCACCCCTCCACTTT. Using reference TRBV5-1 and TRBJ1-6 for the parts outside the CDR3, the full variable domain is KAGVTQTPRYLIKTRGQQVTLSCSPISGHRSVSWYQQTPGQGLQFLFEYFSETQRNKGNFPGRFSGRQFSNSRSEMNVSTLELGDSALYLCASSLEARRGRGPPLHFGNGTRLTVT.

The J gene is TRBJ2-5, the V gene TRBV28, with 13 bases matching TRBD2. The ends lost 3 bases at V and 3 bases at J; junction bases unmatched: 4. CDR3 length: 16 amino acids. CDR1 and CDR2 (germline): MDHEN, SYDVKM. CDR3 amino acids: CASSFWTSGGEETQYF. The CDR3 coding sequence is TGTGCCAGCAGTTTCTGGACTAGCGGGGGTGAAGAGACCCAGTACTTC. The full variable domain, with the rest looked up from reference TRBV28 and TRBJ2-5, is DVKVTQSSRYLVKRTGEKVFLECVQDMDHENMFWYRQDPGLGLRLIYFSYDVKMKEKGDIPEGYSVSREKKERFSLILESASTNQTSMYLCASSFWTSGGEETQYFGPGTRLLVL.

This chain joins TRBV11-3 and TRBJ1-1, with D tentatively TRBD1 (6 bases). The germline gives CDR1 SGHNT, CDR2 YENEEA. Between the trimmed V and J ends, which lost 2 bases and 1 base, there was a span of 8 bases. The CDR3 loop spans 14 amino acids. CDR3 nucleotide sequence: TGTGCCAGCAGCTTACAGGGGAGGAACACTGAAGCTTTCTTT. Translation: CASSLQGRNTEAFF. Filled out from reference TRBV11-3 and TRBJ1-1, the complete variable domain reads EAGVVQSPRYKIIEKKQPVAFWCNPISGHNTLYWYLQNLGQGPELLIRYENEEAVDDSQLPKDRFSAERLKGVDSTLKIQPAELGDSAVYLCASSLQGRNTEAFFGQGTRLTVV.

This clone was seen more than once but under ten times. The chain joins TRBV12-1 to TRBJ2-7; the table's D call of TRBD2 was not tested on the DNA. TRBV12-1 is flagged as a pseudogene. The CDR3 has 20 amino acids. For the CDR3, the DNA is TGTGCCAGCAGCCTTGAGGTCCGGCTAGCGGGATTTTCCCACCCCTACGAGCAGTACGTC. Amino acids: CASSLEVRLAGFSHPYEQYV.

This rearrangement joins TRBV7-2 to TRBJ1-1; maybe TRBD1 (6 bases). This CDR3 comprises 15 residues. CDR1 and CDR2 from the germline V gene are SGHTA and FQGNSA. V was cut by 0 bases and J by 4 bases, with 12 bases left in between. CDR3 DNA: TGTGCCAGCAGCTTAGCGGCAGGGGTCGGCACTGAAGCTTTCTTT. It is translated as CASSLAAGVGTEAFF.

This clone was seen a handful of times. The chain has TRBV6-1 and TRBJ1-5; no definite D call. The V end lost 0 bases, the J end lost 12 bases, and 15 bases lay between the germline ends. This CDR3 spans 14 amino acids. Germline loops: CDR1 MNHNS, CDR2 SASEGT. Written as DNA, the CDR3 is TGTGCCAGCAGTGAAGCGTTGTACGGCGGGGTCCAGCATTTT. Amino acid sequence: CASSEALYGGVQHF.

The chain employs TRBV18 and TRBJ2-7; 9 positions agree with TRBD1. Germline CDR1 and CDR2: KGHSH and LQKENI. The CDR3 spans 15 residues. The junction had 6 bases not matched to a gene; V was cut back by 3 bases and J by 3 bases. The CDR3 bases are TGTGCCAGCTCACCTGGCCCGGGACAGGGCTACGAGCAGTACTTC. Encoded protein: CASSPGPGQGYEQYF. The whole variable domain, filled in from reference TRBV18 and TRBJ2-7, reads NAGVMQNPRHLVRRRGQEARLRCSPMKGHSHVYWYRQLPEEGLKFMVYLQKENIIDESGMPKERFSAEFPKEGPSILRIQQVVRGDSAAYFCASSPGPGQGYEQYFGPGTRLTVT.

The CDR3 nucleotides read TGTGCCAGCATAAAGGGTTTCGCGGGGGGCTACACCTTC. Translation gives CASIKGFAGGYTF. This chain joins TRBV2 and TRBJ1-2; the D is unclear. Germline lookup yields CDR1 SNHLY and CDR2 FYNNEI. The CDR3 extends over 13 amino acids. Between the trimmed V and J ends, which lost 7 bases and 8 bases, there was a span of 17 bases.

J is TRBJ2-1 and V is TRBV5-1, with 8 bases aligning to TRBD1. CDR3 size: 15 residues. CDR1 SGHRS and CDR2 YFSETQ come from the germline V gene. V was clipped by 3 bases and J by 7 bases; unmatched bases: 9. CDR3 loop: CASSSRQGIFNEQFF. The CDR3 nucleotides read TGCGCCAGCAGCTCGAGACAGGGGATTTTTAATGAGCAGTTCTTC.

V usage is TRBV11-2 and J usage is TRBJ2-1, with a possible D match to TRBD2 (6 bases). The germline CDR1 and CDR2 sequences are SGHAT and FQNNGV. V shed 0 bases and J shed 8 bases, with 11 bases lying between them. The CDR3 sequence is 14 residues long. CDR3 protein: CASSLDRRGHEQFF. Here the CDR3 DNA reads TGTGCCAGCAGCTTAGATCGGAGGGGACATGAGCAGTTCTTC.

The chain is built from TRBV7-9 and TRBJ2-7; tentative D call: TRBD1 (6 bases). The germline gives CDR1 SEHNR, CDR2 FQNEAQ (reference sequence). The CDR3 consists of 14 residues. The V end was cut by 5 bases, the J end by 5 bases, with 16 bases between. The CDR3 DNA follows: TGTGCCAGCAGCCCCCACACATCAGGGGACGAGCAGTACTTC. As protein: CASSPHTSGDEQYF.

This clone occurred a few times. The chain combines TRBV25-1 with TRBJ2-1; 8 nucleotides agree with TRBD2. The germline V gene encodes CDR1 MGHDK and CDR2 SYGVNS. CDR3 size: 13 residues. V shed 7 bases and J 9 bases; nucleotides not matched to a gene: 8. This CDR3 is CASTAGTRREQFF. The CDR3 DNA sequence: TGTGCCAGCACCGCCGGGACTAGACGTGAGCAGTTCTTC.